This note documents a single TCR beta chain sequence. What it binds is not known. These data belong to a study of shared clonotypes between healthy human individuals. Positive CCR7 selection of CD45RO-negative cells yielded the naive CD8 cells, and terminally differentiated effector memory CD45RA+ cells were excluded. Nashville, Tennessee was home to all donors, each a Caucasian adult. Authors' processing steps: Filtering was not the same, since immunoSEQ gave junction-only sequences without quality scores. Method: immunoSEQ multiplex PCR; TCRdb's copy keeps in-frame clones and lacks some. From that table come the V and J calls and clone size; the DNA was used to work out D and trimming. The table shows about 2 million clones, with approximately 95% occurring only once. Germline CDR1 is MNHEY and CDR2 is SVGAGI. The CDR3 is 12 residues long. V was clipped by 9 bases and J by 8 bases, with 16 bases between them.

Regarding the study as a whole: Naive CD4 clonotypes overlapped across a handful of donors at around 4.8%.

Material: naive CD8+ T cells sorted from blood. The chain combines TRBV6-5 with TRBJ1-2; possible D gene TRBD1, 6 bases. The clonotype comes from a man younger than 35 in good health. The CDR3 loop is CARTGARRGYTF. The CDR3, as DNA: TGTGCCAGGACGGGGGCTCGACGGGGCTACACCTTC.